This T cell receptor (beta chain) was obtained from a study of T cells in Graves' hyperthyroidism and ophthalmopathy. The V end was cut by 8 bases, the J end by 7 bases, with 15 bases between. CDR3 length equals 13 residues. Looked up from germline, CDR1 is MNHEY and CDR2 is SVGAGI. The sample holds many counts of this clonotype. Amplified TCR beta CDR3 regions came from RNA transcripts. When the TCR CDR3 underwent first-round RT-PCR, the HTBI primer set was used. From the multiplex PCR reads, TCRdb called clonotypes with MiXCR, one entry per CDR3 protein. The sample lists about half a million distinct CDR3 sequences, approximately 25% occurring once.

The TCR originated in a woman in her 30s with Graves' ophthalmopathy. This chain uses TRBV6-5 with TRBJ1-5, with D perhaps TRBD1 (6 bases). The sample comprised blood. The CDR3 reads CASGRGTDQPQHF. The DNA for the CDR3 is TGTGCCAGCGGCAGGGGAACCGACCAGCCCCAGCATTTT.